These T cell receptor beta chains were read from a single sample in a study of T cell responses to AZD1222 COVID-19 vaccine. The protocol was immunoSEQ multiplex PCR, while the TCRdb copy is restricted to in-frame clones and leaves out a portion. The sample shows 120,000 to 150,000 clones, around 83% of them seen only once. The material was peripheral blood, obtained on day 0 of MenACWY control vaccination. Source of these receptors: an adult in good health. Both conserved end residues are part of each CDR3. The D gene is left open where the match is weak. Clone size is given for some rows only: seen once, a few or many times, or a class if the clone is expanded.

>.|TRBV20-1|TRBJ2-3|.
CSASGTSGPTDTQYF
TGCAGTGCTAGTGGCACCTCAGGGCCCACAGATACGCAGTATTTT
>once|TRBV7-3|TRBJ2-6|.
CASSRRGAGNDGANVLTF
TGTGCCAGCAGCCGTCGTGGTGCAGGGAATGATGGGGCCAACGTCCTGACTTTC
>.|TRBV7-3|TRBJ1-1|.
CASSSTGKNTEAFF
TGTGCCAGCAGCTCTACAGGGAAAAACACTGAAGCTTTCTTT
>.|TRBV2|TRBJ2-2|TRBD1
CARGGQGTGELFF
TGTGCCAGGGGGGGACAGGGGACCGGGGAGCTGTTTTTT
>once|TRBV13|TRBJ1-1|.
CASSPARGAGTEAFF
TGTGCCAGCAGCCCGGCGAGGGGCGCGGGCACTGAAGCTTTCTTT
>.|TRBV5-4|TRBJ2-2|TRBD2
CASSLNGGANTGELFF
TGTGCCAGCAGCTTAAACGGGGGGGCGAACACCGGGGAGCTGTTTTTT
>.|TRBV21-1|TRBJ2-5|.
CASSTRDRITTYQETQYF
TGTGCCAGCAGCACAAGGGACAGGATAACGACGTACCAAGAGACCCAGTACTTC
>.|TRBV3-1/TRBV3-2|TRBJ2-7|.
CASSQEWAGGFGYEQYF
TGTGCCAGCAGCCAAGAGTGGGCAGGGGGGTTTGGCTACGAGCAGTACTTC
>.|TRBV3-1/TRBV3-2|TRBJ2-2|.
CASSQSRAWAGELFF
TGTGCCAGCAGCCAAAGTAGGGCTTGGGCCGGGGAGCTGTTTTTT
>once|TRBV10-1|TRBJ1-4|TRBD1
CASSDSGTGVEKLFF
TGCGCCAGCAGTGATTCCGGGACAGGAGTAGAAAAACTGTTTTTT
>once|TRBV7-3|TRBJ2-1|.
CASSLTNFYEQFF
TGTGCCAGCAGCTTAACGAACTTTTATGAGCAGTTCTTC
>.|TRBV11-3|TRBJ2-3|.
CASSHPGLSDTQYF
TGTGCCAGCAGCCACCCAGGGCTCTCCGATACGCAGTATTTT
>.|TRBV11-2|TRBJ1-3|.
CASSFRGEIQALSGNTIYF
TGTGCCAGCAGCTTTAGGGGGGAAATACAGGCCCTCTCTGGAAACACCATATATTTT
>.|TRBV6-1|TRBJ1-5|TRBD1
CASSEATGASNQPQHF
TGTGCCAGCAGTGAAGCGACAGGGGCCAGCAATCAGCCCCAGCATTTT
>.|TRBV10-1|TRBJ2-2|.
CASSESTSLSGELFF
TGCGCCAGCAGTGAGTCTACTAGCCTGTCCGGGGAGCTGTTTTTT
>few|TRBV11-2|TRBJ2-1|.
CASRRTGNEQFF
TGTGCCAGCAGACGCACCGGGAATGAGCAGTTCTTC
>.|TRBV3-1/TRBV3-2|TRBJ2-2|.
CASSQDRYSGTGELFF
TGTGCCAGCAGCCAAGATCGATATTCGGGCACCGGGGAGCTGTTTTTT
>.|TRBV5-8|TRBJ2-1|TRBD2
CASSLSGGAHNEQFF
TGTGCCAGCAGCTTAAGCGGGGGGGCCCACAATGAGCAGTTCTTC
>few|TRBV4-1|TRBJ2-7|.
CASSQEGLAALNEQYF
TGCGCCAGCAGCCAAGAAGGATTAGCGGCGTTAAACGAGCAGTACTTC
>once|TRBV30|TRBJ1-4|TRBD1
CAWNTAGTEELFF
TGTGCCTGGAATACAGCTGGGACAGAGGAACTGTTTTTT
>.|TRBV11-2|TRBJ1-2|.
CASSFAMDRFNYGYTF
TGTGCCAGCAGCTTCGCCATGGACAGATTTAACTATGGCTACACCTTC
>.|TRBV28|TRBJ1-1|.
CASSSVNTEAFF
TGTGCCAGCAGTTCTGTGAACACTGAAGCTTTCTTT